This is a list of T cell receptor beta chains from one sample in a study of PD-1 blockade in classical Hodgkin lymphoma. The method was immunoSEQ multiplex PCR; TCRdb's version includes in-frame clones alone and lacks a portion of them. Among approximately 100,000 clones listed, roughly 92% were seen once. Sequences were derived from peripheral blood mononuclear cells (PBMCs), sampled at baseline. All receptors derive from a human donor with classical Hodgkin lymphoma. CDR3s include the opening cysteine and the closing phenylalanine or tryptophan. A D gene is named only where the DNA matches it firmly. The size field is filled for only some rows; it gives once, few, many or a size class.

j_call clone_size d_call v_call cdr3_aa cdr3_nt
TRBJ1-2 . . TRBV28 CASRTPDTVNYGYTF TGTGCCAGCAGGACCCCCGACACGGTTAACTATGGCTACACCTTC
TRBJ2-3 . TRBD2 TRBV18 CASSPLRAGLVADTQYF TGTGCCAGCTCACCACTTAGGGCGGGACTAGTTGCAGATACGCAGTATTTT
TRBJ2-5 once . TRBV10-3 CAISVTGNQETQYF TGTGCCATCAGTGTTACGGGGAACCAAGAGACCCAGTACTTC
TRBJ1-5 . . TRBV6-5 CASSYGLGNQPQHF TGTGCCAGCAGTTACGGACTTGGGAATCAGCCCCAGCATTTT
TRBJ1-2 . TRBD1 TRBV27 CASSLPGGHGYTF TGTGCCAGCAGTTTACCAGGGGGCCATGGCTACACCTTC
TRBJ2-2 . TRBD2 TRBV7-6 CASSLGVAGAPTGELFF TGTGCCAGCAGCTTAGGGGTAGCGGGAGCCCCTACCGGGGAGCTGTTTTTT
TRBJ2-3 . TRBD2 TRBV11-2 CASSPRPESGRGTDTQYF TGTGCCAGCAGCCCTCGCCCCGAAAGCGGGAGAGGCACAGATACGCAGTATTTT
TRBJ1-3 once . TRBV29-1 CSVDLGAGNTIYF TGCAGCGTTGATTTAGGGGCTGGAAACACCATATATTTT
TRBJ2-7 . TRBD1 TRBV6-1 CASSPGTGLYEQYF TGTGCCAGCAGTCCCGGGACAGGCCTTTACGAGCAGTACTTC
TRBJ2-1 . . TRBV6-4 CASTDRTDRQFF TGTGCCAGCACCGACAGGACGGACCGTCAGTTCTTC
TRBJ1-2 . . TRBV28 CASRPLNYGYTF TGTGCCAGCAGACCGCTTAACTATGGCTACACCTTC
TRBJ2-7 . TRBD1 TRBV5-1 CASSLAQGKGEQYF TGCGCCAGCAGCTTGGCACAGGGGAAGGGGGAGCAGTACTTC